This TCR beta chain was sequenced in a study of T-cell reconstitution after alpha-beta-depleted transplantation in children. At least ten counts were recorded for this clonotype. Germline values: CDR1 SQVTM, CDR2 ANQGSEA. This CDR3 region has 12 residues. The V end lost 3 bases, the J end lost 3 bases, and 9 bases lay between the germline ends. Unique molecular identifiers were used to barcode this TCRbeta library. TCRdb ran MiXCR on the PCR reads and lists one entry per CDR3 protein. Of about 590,000 distinct CDR3 sequences listed, over 10% are singletons. The sample was PBMCs, mostly from graft donor cells, taken 360 days after TCRalphabeta/CD19-depleted stem cell transplant. This chain connects TRBV29-1 to TRBJ2-7, with no clear D. The clonotype comes from a male patient aged 5 to 17 who had a stem cell transplant for acute myeloid leukemia, so the T cells may come from the graft donor. CDR3 DNA sequence: TGCAGCGTTGATCGGTCAAACTACGAGCAGTACTTC. Translation gives CSVDRSNYEQYF.